The clone carrying this T cell receptor (beta chain) was seen a single time. RNA was isolated and reverse transcribed to cDNA, the sequencing template. Measured with immunoSEQ multiplex PCR; TCRdb has only the in-frame clones, and not every one. In the table there are 200,000 or so clones, roughly 56% of which are singletons. Germline V gives CDR1 MNHEY, CDR2 SVGAGI. The CDR3 runs to 14 residues. J was trimmed by 3 bases and V by 5 bases; bases with no gene match: 5. The data are from a study of CD8+ T cells in alopecia areata. This chain connects TRBV6-5 to TRBJ2-7, with 9 bases matching TRBD1. The source is a human donor in good health. Sequences were obtained from CD8+ T cells sorted from blood. CDR3 bases: TGTGCCAGCAGTGCCGGGACAGGGTTCTACGAGCAGTACTTC. Encoded protein: CASSAGTGFYEQYF.